This TCR beta chain was documented in a study of siplizumab effects on memory and regulatory T cells. Study observations and caveats: It seemed that naive T cells were more diverse than memory cells and were major contributors to the alloresponse. Unstimulated subsets accounted for the mapping of only a minor share of the clones that were alloreactive. Under siplizumab, an average around 69% of mappable alloreactive CD4+ clones were Treg-derived, compared with over 25% in controls.

Per individual sample, around 9.1 x 10^4 TCR templates were assayed. Measured with immunoSEQ multiplex PCR; TCRdb has only the in-frame clones, and not every one. The table shows around 87,000 clones, with more than 80% occurring only once. About this clone: Its target is unknown.

Sample: CD4+ T cells sorted from blood. The source of this sequence is a human donor in good health.

CDR3 loop: CASSLGHAGPANYGYTF. The CDR3 DNA reads as TGTGCCAGCAGCTTAGGCCACGCGGGACCGGCTAACTATGGCTACACCTTC. The rearrangement uses TRBV11-2 and TRBJ1-2, with a weak D call TRBD1 (5 bases). Trimming left V 1 base short and J 0 bases short, with 15 bases between. Germline CDR1 SGHAT, CDR2 FQNNGV. The CDR3 has 17 amino acids.